This T cell receptor beta chain came from a study of cytomegalovirus exposure and HLA in healthy donors. Background on the study: A later analysis reported the same platform for the 110 or so validation repertoires and the roughly 630 first-cohort repertoires. Whole-study findings and limits: Whilst most TCR sequences proved rare, a subset of public TCRs occurred across many donors. Investigators reported approximately 150 TCR beta chains as tied to cytomegalovirus. For cytomegalovirus status, the classifier reportedly gave diagnoses with high specificity and sensitivity.

A word on this clone: Antigen unknown.

Only in-frame clones appear in the TCRdb table, and some are missing; sequencing was by immunoSEQ multiplex PCR. The sample carries about 220,000 clones, around nine tenths recorded once. The sequence was obtained from a woman aged 18-29 years in good health and CMV-seronegative. Sequencing was done on a sample of PBMCs.

DNA for the CDR3: TGTGCCAGCAGGCCCGGTCCTGGGACAGGGGGCGGCTACACCTTC. This codes for CASRPGPGTGGGYTF. The V call is TRBV6-5, the J call TRBJ1-2, with TRBD1 matching 12 bases. From germline, CDR1 is MNHEY and CDR2 SVGAGI. Unmatched junction bases numbered 10, after V lost 6 bases and J lost 8 bases. There are 15 residues in the CDR3.